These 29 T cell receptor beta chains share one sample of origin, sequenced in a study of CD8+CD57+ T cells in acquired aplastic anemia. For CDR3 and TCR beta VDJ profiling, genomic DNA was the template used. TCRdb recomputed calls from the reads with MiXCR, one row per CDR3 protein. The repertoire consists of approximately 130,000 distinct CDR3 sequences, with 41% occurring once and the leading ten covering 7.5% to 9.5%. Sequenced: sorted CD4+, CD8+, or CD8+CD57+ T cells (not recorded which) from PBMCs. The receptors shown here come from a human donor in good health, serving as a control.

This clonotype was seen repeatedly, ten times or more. The CDR3 sequence: CSVDWTGHYGYTF. In DNA form, the CDR3 reads TGCAGCGTTGATTGGACAGGGCACTATGGCTACACCTTC. This chain links TRBV29-1 with TRBJ1-2, with 8 bases lining up with TRBD1. The CDR3 consists of 13 residues. J lost 3 bases, V lost 3 bases, and 3 bases had no gene match. In germline, CDR1 is SQVTM, CDR2 ANQGSEA. The variable domain in full, with the rest retrieved from reference TRBV29-1 and TRBJ1-2, is SAVISQKPSRDICQRGTSLTIQCQVDSQVTMMFWYRQQPGQSLTLIATANQGSEATYESGFVIDKFPISRPNLTFSTLTVSNMSPEDSSIYLCSVDWTGHYGYTFGSGTRLTVV.

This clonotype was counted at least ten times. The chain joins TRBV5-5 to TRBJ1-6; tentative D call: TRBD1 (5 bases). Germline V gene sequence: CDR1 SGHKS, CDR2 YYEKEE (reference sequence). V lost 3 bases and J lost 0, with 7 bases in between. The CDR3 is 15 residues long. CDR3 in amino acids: CASSSGFSYNSPLHF. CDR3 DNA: TGTGCCAGCAGCTCAGGGTTCTCCTATAATTCACCCCTCCACTTT.

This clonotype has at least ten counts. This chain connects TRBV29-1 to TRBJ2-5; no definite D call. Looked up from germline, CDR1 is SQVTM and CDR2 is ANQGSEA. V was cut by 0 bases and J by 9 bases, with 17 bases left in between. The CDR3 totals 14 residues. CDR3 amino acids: CSVEDLPHGAAQYF. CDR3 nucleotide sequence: TGCAGCGTTGAAGATCTTCCCCACGGCGCGGCCCAGTACTTC. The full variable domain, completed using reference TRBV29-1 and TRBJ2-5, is SAVISQKPSRDICQRGTSLTIQCQVDSQVTMMFWYRQQPGQSLTLIATANQGSEATYESGFVIDKFPISRPNLTFSTLTVSNMSPEDSSIYLCSVEDLPHGAAQYFGPGTRLLVL.

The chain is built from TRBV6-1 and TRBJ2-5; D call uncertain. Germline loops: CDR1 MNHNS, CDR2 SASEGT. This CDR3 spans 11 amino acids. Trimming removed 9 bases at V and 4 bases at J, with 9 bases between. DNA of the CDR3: TGTGCCAGAGAAGCCGGAGAGACCCAGTACTTC. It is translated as CAREAGETQYF.

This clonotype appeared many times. DNA of the CDR3: TGTGCCAGCAGCTCACGACTAGCGGGAAGCTACGAGCAGTACTTC. It is translated as CASSSRLAGSYEQYF. The rearrangement uses TRBV5-8 and TRBJ2-7, with TRBD2 matching over 11 bases. This CDR3 is built from 15 residues. V was pared by 3 bases and J by 3 bases, with 5 bases of the junction left unmatched. Germline lookup yields CDR1 SGHTS and CDR2 YDEGEE.

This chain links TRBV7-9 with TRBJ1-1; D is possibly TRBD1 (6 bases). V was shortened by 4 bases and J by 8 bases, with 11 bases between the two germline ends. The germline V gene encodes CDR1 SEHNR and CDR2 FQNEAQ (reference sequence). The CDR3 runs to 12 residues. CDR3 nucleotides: TGTGCCAGCAGCTCAGGGGCCAGGGAAGCTTTCTTT. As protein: CASSSGAREAFF.

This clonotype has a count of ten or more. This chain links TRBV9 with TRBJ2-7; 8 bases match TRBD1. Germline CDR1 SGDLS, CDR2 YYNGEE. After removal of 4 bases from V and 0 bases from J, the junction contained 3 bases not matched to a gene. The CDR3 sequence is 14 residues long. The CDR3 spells CASSPDRASYEQYF. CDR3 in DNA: TGTGCCAGCAGCCCGGACAGGGCCTCCTACGAGCAGTACTTC.

The CDR3 protein is CSASRAGGVAEAFF. The DNA of the CDR3 is TGCAGTGCTAGTAGGGCAGGGGGCGTAGCTGAAGCTTTCTTT. The V call is TRBV20-1, the J call TRBJ1-1, with 8 bases matching TRBD1. Germline loops: CDR1 DFQATT, CDR2 SNEGSKA (reference sequence). V shed 3 bases and J 6 bases; nucleotides not matched to a gene: 9. CDR3 length: 14 amino acids.

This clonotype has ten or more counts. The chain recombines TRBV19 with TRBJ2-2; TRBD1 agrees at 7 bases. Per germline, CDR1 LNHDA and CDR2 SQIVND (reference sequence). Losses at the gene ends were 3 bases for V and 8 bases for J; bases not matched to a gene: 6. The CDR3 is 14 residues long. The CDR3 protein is CASSIEGAGGELFF. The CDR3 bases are TGTGCCAGTAGTATCGAGGGGGCAGGTGGGGAGCTGTTTTTT.

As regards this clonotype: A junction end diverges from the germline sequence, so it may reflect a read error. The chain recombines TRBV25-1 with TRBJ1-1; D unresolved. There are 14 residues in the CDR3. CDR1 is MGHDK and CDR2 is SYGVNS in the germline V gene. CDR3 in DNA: TGTGCCAGCCGCAGCCTTAGGGCGCTCCCTGAGGCTTTCTTT. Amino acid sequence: CASRSLRALPEAFF.

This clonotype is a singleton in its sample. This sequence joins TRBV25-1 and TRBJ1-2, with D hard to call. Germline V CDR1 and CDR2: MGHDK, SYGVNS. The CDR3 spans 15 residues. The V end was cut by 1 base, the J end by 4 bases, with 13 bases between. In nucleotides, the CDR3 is TGTGCCAGCAGTGAATCCTGGGCAGGAACCTATGGCTACACCTTC. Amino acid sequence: CASSESWAGTYGYTF.

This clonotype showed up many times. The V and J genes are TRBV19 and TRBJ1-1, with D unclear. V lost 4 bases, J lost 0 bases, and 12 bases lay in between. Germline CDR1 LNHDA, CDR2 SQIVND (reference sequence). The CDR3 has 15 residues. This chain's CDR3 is CASSKTRRMNTEAFF. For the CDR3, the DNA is TGTGCCAGTAGTAAGACCCGCAGGATGAACACTGAAGCTTTCTTT.

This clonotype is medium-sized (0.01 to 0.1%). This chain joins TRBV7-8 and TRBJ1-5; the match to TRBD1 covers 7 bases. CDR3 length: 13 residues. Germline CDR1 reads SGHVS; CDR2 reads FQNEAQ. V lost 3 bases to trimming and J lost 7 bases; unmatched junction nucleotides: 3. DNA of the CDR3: TGTGCCAGCAGCTTGACAGGGACACAGCCCCAGCATTTT. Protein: CASSLTGTQPQHF.

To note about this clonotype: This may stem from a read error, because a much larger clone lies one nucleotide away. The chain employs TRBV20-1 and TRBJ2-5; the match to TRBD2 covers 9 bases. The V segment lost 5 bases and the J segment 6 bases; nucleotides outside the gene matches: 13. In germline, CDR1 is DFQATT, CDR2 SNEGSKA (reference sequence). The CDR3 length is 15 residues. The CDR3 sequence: CSASPASGVGQTQYF. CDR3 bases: TGCAGTGCTTCGCCGGCTAGCGGGGTGGGGCAGACCCAGTACTTC.

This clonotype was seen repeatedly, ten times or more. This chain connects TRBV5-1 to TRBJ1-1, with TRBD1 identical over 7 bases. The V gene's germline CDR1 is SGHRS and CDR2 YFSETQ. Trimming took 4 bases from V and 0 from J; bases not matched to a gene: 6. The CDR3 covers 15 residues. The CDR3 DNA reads TGCGCCAGCAGCCAGGGGGACAGAATGAACACTGAAGCTTTCTTT. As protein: CASSQGDRMNTEAFF.

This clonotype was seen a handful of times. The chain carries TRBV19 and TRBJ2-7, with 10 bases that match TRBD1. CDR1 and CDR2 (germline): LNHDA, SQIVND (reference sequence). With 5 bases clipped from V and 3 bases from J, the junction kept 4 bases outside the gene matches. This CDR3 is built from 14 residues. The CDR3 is CASSSGTGDYEQYF. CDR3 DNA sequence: TGTGCCAGTAGTTCCGGGACAGGGGACTACGAGCAGTACTTC.

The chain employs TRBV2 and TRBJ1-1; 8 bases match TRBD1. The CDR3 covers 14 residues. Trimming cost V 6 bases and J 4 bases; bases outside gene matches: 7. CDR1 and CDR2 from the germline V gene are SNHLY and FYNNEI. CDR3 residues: CASRDRAIGTEAFF. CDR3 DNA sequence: TGTGCCAGCAGGGACAGGGCGATAGGCACTGAAGCTTTCTTT.

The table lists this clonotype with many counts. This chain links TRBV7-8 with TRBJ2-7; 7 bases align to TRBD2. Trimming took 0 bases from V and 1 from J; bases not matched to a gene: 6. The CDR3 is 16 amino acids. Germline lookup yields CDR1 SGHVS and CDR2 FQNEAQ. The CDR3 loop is CASSLAAGLGSYEQYF. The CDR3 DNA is TGTGCCAGCAGCTTAGCAGCGGGACTTGGGTCCTACGAGCAGTACTTC.

The CDR3 sequence: CASSLRRGSHGGPNTGELFF. CDR3 coding DNA: TGTGCCAGCAGCCTTAGACGCGGTAGCCACGGGGGCCCGAACACCGGGGAGCTGTTTTTT. This rearrangement joins TRBV3-1 to TRBJ2-2; D tentatively fits TRBD1 or TRBD2 (6 bases each). The CDR3 totals 20 residues. CDR1 is LGHDT and CDR2 is YNNKEL in the germline V gene (reference sequence). Trimming took 4 bases from V and 0 from J, leaving 24 bases between them. Full variable domain (rest looked up from reference TRBV3-1 and TRBJ2-2): DTAVSQTPKYLVTQMGNDKSIKCEQNLGHDTMYWYKQDSKKFLKIMFSYNNKELIINETVPNRFSPKSPDKAHLNLHINSLELGDSAVYFCASSLRRGSHGGPNTGELFFGEGSRLTVL.

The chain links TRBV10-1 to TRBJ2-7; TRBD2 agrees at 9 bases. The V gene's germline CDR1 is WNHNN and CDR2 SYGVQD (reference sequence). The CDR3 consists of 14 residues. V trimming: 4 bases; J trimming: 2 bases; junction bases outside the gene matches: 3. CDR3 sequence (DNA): TGCGCCAGCAGTGCGACTAGCGGTCCCTACGAGCAGTACTTC. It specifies CASSATSGPYEQYF.

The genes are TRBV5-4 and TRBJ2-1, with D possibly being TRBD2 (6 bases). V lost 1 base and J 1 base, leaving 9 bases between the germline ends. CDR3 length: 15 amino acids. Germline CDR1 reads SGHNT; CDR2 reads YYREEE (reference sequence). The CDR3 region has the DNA TGTGCCAGCAGCTTGCCGGGGGATTCCTACAATGAGCAGTTCTTC. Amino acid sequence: CASSLPGDSYNEQFF.

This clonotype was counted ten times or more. The CDR3 nucleotides are TGTGCCAGCAGCTTTGCGGGTGCCTCAGGGGGTCGCTCCTACAATGAGCAGTTCTTC. It codes for CASSFAGASGGRSYNEQFF. The genes are TRBV7-6 and TRBJ2-1; TRBD1 matches 7 bases. The CDR3 is made up of 19 amino acids. Per germline, CDR1 SGHVS and CDR2 FNYEAQ. V gave up 3 bases and J gave up 0 bases; unmatched junction bases: 14. The full variable domain, in which reference TRBV7-6 and TRBJ2-1 provide the parts outside the CDR3, is GAGVSQSPRYKVTKRGQDVALRCDPISGHVSLYWYRQALGQGPEFLTYFNYEAQQDKSGLPNDRFSAERPEGSISTLTIQRTEQRDSAMYRCASSFAGASGGRSYNEQFFGPGTRLTVL.

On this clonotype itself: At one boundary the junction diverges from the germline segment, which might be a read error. DNA for the CDR3: TGTGCCAGCAGTTTAGGTGACAGGTTAGGTAGTGGCTACACCTTC. The encoded protein is CASSLGDRLGSGYTF. J is TRBJ1-2 and V is TRBV11-2; a possible D gene is TRBD1 (6 bases). Germline V gene sequence: CDR1 SGHAT, CDR2 FQNNGV. CDR3 length: 15 amino acids.

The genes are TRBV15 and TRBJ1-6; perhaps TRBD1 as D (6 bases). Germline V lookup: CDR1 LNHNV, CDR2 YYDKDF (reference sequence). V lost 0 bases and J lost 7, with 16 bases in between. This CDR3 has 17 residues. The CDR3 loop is CATSRDRAAQGNSPLHF. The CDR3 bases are TGTGCCACCAGCAGAGATCGAGCGGCCCAGGGGAATTCACCCCTCCACTTT.

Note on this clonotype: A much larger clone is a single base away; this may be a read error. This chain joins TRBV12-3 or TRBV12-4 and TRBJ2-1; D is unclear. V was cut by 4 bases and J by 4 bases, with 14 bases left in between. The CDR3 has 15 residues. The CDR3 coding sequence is TGTGCCAGCAGTTCATCTATTCCTATATACAATGAGCAGTTCTTC. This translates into CASSSSIPIYNEQFF.

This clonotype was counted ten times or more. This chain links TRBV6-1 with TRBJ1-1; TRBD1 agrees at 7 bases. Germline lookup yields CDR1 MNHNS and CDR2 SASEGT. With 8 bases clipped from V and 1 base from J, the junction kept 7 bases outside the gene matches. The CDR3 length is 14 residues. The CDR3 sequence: CASGDGTENTEAFF. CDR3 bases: TGTGCCAGCGGGGACGGGACAGAGAACACTGAAGCTTTCTTT.

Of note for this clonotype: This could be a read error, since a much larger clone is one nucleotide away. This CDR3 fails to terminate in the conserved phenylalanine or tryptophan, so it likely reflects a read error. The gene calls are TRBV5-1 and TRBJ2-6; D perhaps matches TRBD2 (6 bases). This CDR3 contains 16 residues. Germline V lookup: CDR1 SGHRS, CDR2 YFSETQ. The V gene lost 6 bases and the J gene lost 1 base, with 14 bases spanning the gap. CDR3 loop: CASTWSGGSGANVLTL. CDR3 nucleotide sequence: TGCGCCAGCACCTGGAGTGGGGGGTCTGGGGCCAACGTCCTGACTCTC.

CDR3 loop: CASSLGTNQETQYF. The CDR3 region has the DNA TGTGCCAGCAGCTTAGGGACGAACCAAGAGACCCAGTACTTC. V and J are TRBV7-4 and TRBJ2-5; D remains unclear. V shed 1 base and J shed 0 bases, with 6 bases lying between them. CDR3 length: 14 residues. Looked up from germline, CDR1 is SGHVT and CDR2 is SQSDAQ. Filled out from reference TRBV7-4 and TRBJ2-5, the complete variable domain reads GAGVSQSPRYKVAKRGRDVALRCDSISGHVTLYWYRQTLGQGSEVLTYSQSDAQRDKSGRPSGRFSAERPERSVSTLKIQRTEQGDSAVYLCASSLGTNQETQYFGPGTRLLVL.

The CDR3 here is CASSDRGTEAFF. The CDR3 DNA is TGTGCCAGCAGTGACAGGGGCACTGAAGCTTTCTTT. V gene TRBV2 combines with J gene TRBJ1-1; possibly TRBD1 for D (6 bases). Germline assignment: CDR1 SNHLY and CDR2 FYNNEI. The CDR3 has 12 amino acids. The germline V and J ends were trimmed by 3 bases and 4 bases, with 6 bases remaining between them.